These 15 T cell receptor beta chains originate from one sample sequenced in a study of blood T cell repertoires in COVID-19. Clones were read by immunoSEQ multiplex PCR, and TCRdb kept only the in-frame ones, dropping some. The repertoire holds over 300,000 clones, around 90% seen once, with roughly 6.8% in the top ten. Sequenced input: peripheral blood. The receptor set was obtained from a man in his late teens or twenties with active or convalescent COVID-19.

This sequence joins TRBV18 and TRBJ2-2; D is ambiguous. V lost 4 bases and J 5 bases, leaving 5 bases between the germline ends. Germline CDR1 KGHSH, CDR2 LQKENI. The CDR3 spans 12 residues. The CDR3 protein is CASSLETGELFF. CDR3 nucleotides: TGTGCCAGCTCACTAGAGACCGGGGAGCTGTTTTTT.

This clone was found a few times. This chain uses TRBV19 with TRBJ2-1, with TRBD2 identical over 7 bases. V lost 3 bases and J lost 8; bases outside the gene matches: 10. In germline, CDR1 is LNHDA, CDR2 SQIVND (reference sequence). There are 15 residues in the CDR3. CDR3 in amino acids: CASSILTSSYYEQFF. The CDR3 bases are TGTGCCAGTAGTATTCTGACTAGCAGTTATTATGAGCAGTTCTTC.

The chain has TRBV7-3 and TRBJ1-1; no clear D gene. Germline V lookup: CDR1 SGHTA, CDR2 FQGTGA. The V gene lost 2 bases and the J gene lost 5 bases, with 21 bases spanning the gap. This CDR3 is built from 17 residues. The CDR3 DNA reads as TGTGCCAGCAGCTTATTCCGGAATAGTTGGCGGATAACTGAAGCTTTCTTT. Its translation is CASSLFRNSWRITEAFF.

This clone occurred once. The chain couples TRBV9 to TRBJ2-5; D possibly corresponds to TRBD1 (6 bases). The CDR3 runs 15 residues. Trimming stripped 4 bases from V and 0 bases from J, with 13 bases between. Germline V gene sequence: CDR1 SGDLS, CDR2 YYNGEE. CDR3 sequence (DNA): TGTGCCAGCAGCATCCAACAGGGCTACCAAGAGACCCAGTACTTC. Amino acid sequence: CASSIQQGYQETQYF. The full variable domain, with the rest looked up from reference TRBV9 and TRBJ2-5, is DSGVTQTPKHLITATGQRVTLRCSPRSGDLSVYWYQQSLDQGLQFLIQYYNGEERAKGNILERFSAQQFPDLHSELNLSSLELGDSALYFCASSIQQGYQETQYFGPGTRLLVL.

This clone was seen just once. J is TRBJ2-1 and V is TRBV28; TRBD1 agrees at 9 bases. The CDR3 has 15 residues. Germline assignment: CDR1 MDHEN and CDR2 SYDVKM. Germline trimming cut 5 bases from V and 4 bases from J; bases unmatched to any gene: 6. CDR3 amino acids: CASSAAGTGYNEQFF. The CDR3 DNA is TGTGCCAGCAGTGCCGCCGGGACAGGGTACAATGAGCAGTTCTTC.

This chain uses TRBV6-5 with TRBJ2-7; D unclear. The germline gives CDR1 MNHEY, CDR2 SVGAGI. Between the trimmed V and J ends, which lost 9 bases and 0 bases, there was a span of 12 bases. The length of the CDR3 is 13 residues. CDR3 loop: CASLGGHSYEQYF. In DNA, the CDR3 is TGTGCCAGTCTCGGCGGTCACTCCTACGAGCAGTACTTC.

This chain uses TRBV2 with TRBJ2-2, with D possibly being TRBD2 (5 bases). The length of the CDR3 is 12 residues. V was cut by 10 bases and J by 1 base, with 7 bases left in between. The germline V gene encodes CDR1 SNHLY and CDR2 FYNNEI. The CDR3: CATRGNTGELFF. CDR3 sequence (DNA): TGTGCCACCCGGGGGAACACCGGGGAGCTGTTTTTT.

The chain combines TRBV3-1 (or the pseudogene TRBV3-2) with TRBJ1-5, with D hard to call. Germline CDR1 LGHDT, CDR2 YNNKEL (reference sequence). Between the trimmed V and J ends, which lost 1 base and 4 bases, there was a span of 11 bases. CDR3 length equals 15 residues. The CDR3 DNA reads TGTGCCAGCAGCCAAGGAGGGAATTATAATCAGCCCCAGCATTTT. This translates into CASSQGGNYNQPQHF.

The gene calls are TRBV6-5 and TRBJ1-3; perhaps TRBD1 as D (6 bases). There are 13 residues in the CDR3. Trimming took off 5 bases at V and 4 bases at J, with 9 bases between the two ends. CDR1 MNHEY and CDR2 SVGAGI come from the germline V gene. As DNA, the CDR3 is TGTGCCAGCAGTCCAAGGGGGGGAAACACCATATATTTT. Protein: CASSPRGGNTIYF.

The count of this clone is one. The genes are TRBV5-1 and TRBJ2-5; 8 nucleotides match TRBD1. The CDR3 is 17 amino acids. Looked up from germline, CDR1 is SGHRS and CDR2 is YFSETQ. V lost 1 base, J lost 1 base, and 9 bases stayed unmatched. CDR3 amino acids: CASSLIPQGAPQETQYF. CDR3 in DNA: TGCGCCAGCAGCTTGATCCCCCAGGGGGCCCCCCAAGAGACCCAGTACTTC.

The chain couples TRBV28 to TRBJ2-3, with TRBD2 matching 7 bases. Germline trimming cut 5 bases from V and 0 bases from J; bases unmatched to any gene: 5. This CDR3 spans 15 amino acids. CDR1 is MDHEN and CDR2 is SYDVKM in the germline V gene. CDR3 DNA: TGTGCCAGCAGTACTACTAGCGCCAGCACAGATACGCAGTATTTT. This translates into CASSTTSASTDTQYF.

This chain uses TRBV7-6 with TRBJ1-5; no reliable D call. In germline, CDR1 is SGHVS, CDR2 FNYEAQ. The ends were cut back, 0 bases at V and 5 bases at J, with 5 bases in the middle. The CDR3 covers 13 residues. CDR3 sequence reads: CASSLAPYQPQHF. In DNA, the CDR3 is TGTGCCAGCAGCTTAGCCCCTTATCAGCCCCAGCATTTT.

The genes are TRBV28 and TRBJ2-3; D is undetermined. Germline V gene lookup returns CDR1 MDHEN and CDR2 SYDVKM. The CDR3 is 16 amino acids. V was cut by 4 bases and J by 0 bases, with 14 bases left in between. The CDR3: CASSSVIVTSTDTQYF. DNA for the CDR3: TGTGCCAGCAGTTCCGTCATCGTGACTAGCACAGATACGCAGTATTTT.

V is TRBV27 and J is TRBJ1-5, with no clear D. The CDR3 is 15 residues long. V shed 5 bases and J shed 0 bases, with 11 bases lying between them. Germline lookup yields CDR1 MNHEY and CDR2 SMNVEV (reference sequence). The CDR3 region has the DNA TGTGCCAGCAGTCCTAGGCAGTATAGCAATCAGCCCCAGCATTTT. Encoded protein: CASSPRQYSNQPQHF.

The V and J genes are TRBV9 and TRBJ1-2; D might be TRBD1 (6 bases). This CDR3 contains 14 residues. V gave up 4 bases and J gave up 5 bases, with 15 bases separating them. Germline loops: CDR1 SGDLS, CDR2 YYNGEE. In DNA, the CDR3 is TGTGCCAGCAGCTTCAGGACAGAGAGTTATGGCTACACCTTC. Its translation is CASSFRTESYGYTF.